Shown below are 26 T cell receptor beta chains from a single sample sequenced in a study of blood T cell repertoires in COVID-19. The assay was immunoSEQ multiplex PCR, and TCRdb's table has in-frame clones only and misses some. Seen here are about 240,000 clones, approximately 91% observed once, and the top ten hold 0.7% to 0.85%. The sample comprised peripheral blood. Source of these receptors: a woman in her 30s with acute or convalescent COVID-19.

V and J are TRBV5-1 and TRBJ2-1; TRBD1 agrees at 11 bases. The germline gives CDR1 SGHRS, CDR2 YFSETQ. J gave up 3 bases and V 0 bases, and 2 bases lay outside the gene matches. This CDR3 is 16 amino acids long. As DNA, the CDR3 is TGCGCCAGCAGCTTGGGAGGGACAGGGGGCTACAATGAGCAGTTCTTC. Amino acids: CASSLGGTGGYNEQFF.

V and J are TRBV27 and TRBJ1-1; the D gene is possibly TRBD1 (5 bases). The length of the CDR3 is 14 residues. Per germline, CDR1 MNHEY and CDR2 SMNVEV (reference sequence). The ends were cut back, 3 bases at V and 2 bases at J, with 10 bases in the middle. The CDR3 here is CASSFQQANTEAFF. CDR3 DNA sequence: TGTGCCAGCAGTTTCCAACAGGCAAACACTGAAGCTTTCTTT.

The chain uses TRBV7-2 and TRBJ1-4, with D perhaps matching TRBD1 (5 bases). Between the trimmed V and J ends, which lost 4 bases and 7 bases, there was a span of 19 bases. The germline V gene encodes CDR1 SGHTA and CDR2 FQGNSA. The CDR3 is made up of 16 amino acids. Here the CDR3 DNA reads TGTGCCAGCAGCTCAGACCCGGGACTGAAAGGTGAAAAACTGTTTTTT. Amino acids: CASSSDPGLKGEKLFF.

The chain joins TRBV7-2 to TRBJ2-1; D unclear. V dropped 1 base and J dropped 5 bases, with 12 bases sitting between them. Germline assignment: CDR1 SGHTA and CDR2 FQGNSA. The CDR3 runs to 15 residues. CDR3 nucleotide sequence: TGTGCCAGCAGCTTAGTGTCCCTAATCAACAATGAGCAGTTCTTC. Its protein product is CASSLVSLINNEQFF.

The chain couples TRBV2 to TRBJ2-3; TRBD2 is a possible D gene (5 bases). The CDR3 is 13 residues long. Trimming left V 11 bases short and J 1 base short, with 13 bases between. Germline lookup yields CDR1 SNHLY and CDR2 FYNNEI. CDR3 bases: TGTGCCGGGCTTGAGGGAGGCACAGATACGCAGTATTTT. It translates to CAGLEGGTDTQYF.

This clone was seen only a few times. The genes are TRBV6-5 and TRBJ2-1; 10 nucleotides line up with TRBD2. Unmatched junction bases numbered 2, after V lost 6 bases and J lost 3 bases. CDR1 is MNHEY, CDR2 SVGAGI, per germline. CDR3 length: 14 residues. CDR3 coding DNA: TGTGCCAGCAGAACTAGCGGGGTCTACAATGAGCAGTTCTTC. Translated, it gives CASRTSGVYNEQFF.

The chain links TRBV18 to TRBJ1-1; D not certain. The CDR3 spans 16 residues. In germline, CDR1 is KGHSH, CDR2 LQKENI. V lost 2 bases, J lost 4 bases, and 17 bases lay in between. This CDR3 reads CASSPILSQESTEAFF. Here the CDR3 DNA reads TGTGCCAGCTCACCAATCCTATCCCAGGAATCCACTGAAGCTTTCTTT.

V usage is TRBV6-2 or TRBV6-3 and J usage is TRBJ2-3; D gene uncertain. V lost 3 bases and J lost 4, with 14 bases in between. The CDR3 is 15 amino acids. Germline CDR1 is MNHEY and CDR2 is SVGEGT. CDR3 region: CASSYEASRADTQYF. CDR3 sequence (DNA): TGTGCCAGCAGTTATGAGGCCTCCCGGGCAGATACGCAGTATTTT.

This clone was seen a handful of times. The CDR3 DNA reads TGTGCCAGCAGCCAGGATCTAGCGGGAGGTTACAATGAGCAGTTCTTC. This gives the protein CASSQDLAGGYNEQFF. The chain employs TRBV5-8 and TRBJ2-1, with TRBD2 identical over 11 bases. Germline V gene data show CDR1 as SGHTS and CDR2 as YDEGEE. The J segment lost 4 bases and the V segment lost 4 bases, leaving 7 bases of the junction unmatched. The CDR3 runs to 16 residues.

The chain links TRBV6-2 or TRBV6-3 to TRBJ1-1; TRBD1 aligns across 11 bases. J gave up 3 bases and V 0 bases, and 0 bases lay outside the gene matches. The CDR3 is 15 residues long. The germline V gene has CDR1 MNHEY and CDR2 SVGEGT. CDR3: CASSYSDRGHTEAFF. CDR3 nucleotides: TGTGCCAGCAGTTACTCGGACAGGGGGCACACTGAAGCTTTCTTT.

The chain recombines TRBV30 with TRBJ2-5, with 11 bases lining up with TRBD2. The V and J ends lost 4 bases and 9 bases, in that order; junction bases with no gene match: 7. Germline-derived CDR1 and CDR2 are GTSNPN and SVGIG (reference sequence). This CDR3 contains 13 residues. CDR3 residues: CAWKTSGGGAQYF. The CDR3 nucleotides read TGTGCCTGGAAAACTAGCGGGGGCGGGGCCCAGTACTTC.

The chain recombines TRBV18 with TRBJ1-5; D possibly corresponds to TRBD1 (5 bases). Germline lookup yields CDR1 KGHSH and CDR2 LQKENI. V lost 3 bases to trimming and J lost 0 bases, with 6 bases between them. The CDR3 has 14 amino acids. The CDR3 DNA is TGTGCCAGCTCACCGGACAATAGCAATCAGCCCCAGCATTTT. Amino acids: CASSPDNSNQPQHF.

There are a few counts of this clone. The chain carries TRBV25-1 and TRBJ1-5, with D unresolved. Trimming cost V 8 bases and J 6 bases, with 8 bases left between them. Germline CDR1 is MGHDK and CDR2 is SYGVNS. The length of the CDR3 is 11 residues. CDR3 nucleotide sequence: TGTGCCAGCTCCGGTGGTCAGCCCCAGCATTTT. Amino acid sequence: CASSGGQPQHF.

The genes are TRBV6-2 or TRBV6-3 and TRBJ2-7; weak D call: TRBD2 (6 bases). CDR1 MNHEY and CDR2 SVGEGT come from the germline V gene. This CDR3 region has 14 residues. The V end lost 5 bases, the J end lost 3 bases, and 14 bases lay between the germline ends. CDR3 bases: TGTGCCAGCAGTGCAACCGGGAGATACTACGAGCAGTACTTC. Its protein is CASSATGRYYEQYF.

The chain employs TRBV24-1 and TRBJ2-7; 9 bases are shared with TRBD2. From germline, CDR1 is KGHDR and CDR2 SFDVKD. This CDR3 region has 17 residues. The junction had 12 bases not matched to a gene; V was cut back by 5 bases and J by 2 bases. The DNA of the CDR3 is TGTGCCACCAGTGGCTATATGACTAGCGGAGACCCCTACGAGCAGTACTTC. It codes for CATSGYMTSGDPYEQYF.

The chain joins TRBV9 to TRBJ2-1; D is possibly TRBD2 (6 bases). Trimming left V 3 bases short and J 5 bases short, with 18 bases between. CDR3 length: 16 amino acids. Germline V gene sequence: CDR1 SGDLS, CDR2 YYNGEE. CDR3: CASSEGGNPTHNEQFF. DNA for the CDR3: TGTGCCAGCAGCGAGGGCGGGAATCCCACACACAATGAGCAGTTCTTC.

CDR3 in DNA: TGTGCCAGCAGTTTAGTTGGGACAGCTGAAGCTTTCTTT. Translating it yields CASSLVGTAEAFF. The V gene is TRBV12-3 or TRBV12-4, the J gene TRBJ1-1; 7 bases map to TRBD1. V shed 1 base, J shed 6 bases, and the junction held 2 bases outside the gene matches. The CDR3 runs 13 residues.

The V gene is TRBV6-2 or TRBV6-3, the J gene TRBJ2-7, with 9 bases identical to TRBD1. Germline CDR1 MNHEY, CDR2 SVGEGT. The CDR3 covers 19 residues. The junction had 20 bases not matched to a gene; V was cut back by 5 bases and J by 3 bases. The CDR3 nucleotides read TGTGCCAGCAGTAGGCCCCGGACAGGGGCCTCATTGGTGGGCTACGAGCAGTACTTC. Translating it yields CASSRPRTGASLVGYEQYF.

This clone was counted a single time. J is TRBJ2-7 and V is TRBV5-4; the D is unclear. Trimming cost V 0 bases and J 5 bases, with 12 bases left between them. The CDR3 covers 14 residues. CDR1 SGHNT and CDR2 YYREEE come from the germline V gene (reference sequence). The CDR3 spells CASSLGRPEDEQYF. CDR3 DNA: TGTGCCAGCAGCTTGGGGCGTCCCGAGGACGAGCAGTACTTC.

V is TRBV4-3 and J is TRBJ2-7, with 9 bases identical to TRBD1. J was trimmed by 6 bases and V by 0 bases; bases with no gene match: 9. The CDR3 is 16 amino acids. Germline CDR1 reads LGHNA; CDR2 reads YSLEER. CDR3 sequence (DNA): TGCGCCAGCAGCCAAGATGACGGGACAGGGTTATCCGAGCAGTACTTC. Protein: CASSQDDGTGLSEQYF.

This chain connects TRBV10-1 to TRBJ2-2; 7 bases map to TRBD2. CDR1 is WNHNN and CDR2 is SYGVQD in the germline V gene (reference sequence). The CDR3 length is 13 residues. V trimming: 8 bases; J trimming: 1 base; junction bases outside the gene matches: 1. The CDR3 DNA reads TGCGCCAGCGGGAGGGAGAACACCGGGGAGCTGTTTTTT. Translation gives CASGRENTGELFF.

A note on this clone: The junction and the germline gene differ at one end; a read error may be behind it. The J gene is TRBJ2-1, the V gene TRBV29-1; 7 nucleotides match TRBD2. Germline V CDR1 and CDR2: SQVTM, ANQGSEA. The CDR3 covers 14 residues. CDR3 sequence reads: CSAPRLASYSEQFF. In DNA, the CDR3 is TGCAGCGCTCCCCGACTAGCCTCCTACAGTGAGCAGTTCTTC.

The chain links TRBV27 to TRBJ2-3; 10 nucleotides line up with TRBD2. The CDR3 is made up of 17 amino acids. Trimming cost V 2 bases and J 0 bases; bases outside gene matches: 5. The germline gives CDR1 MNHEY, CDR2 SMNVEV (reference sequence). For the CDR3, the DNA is TGTGCCAGCAGTTTAAGGCTAGCGGGAGTTAGCACAGATACGCAGTATTTT. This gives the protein CASSLRLAGVSTDTQYF.

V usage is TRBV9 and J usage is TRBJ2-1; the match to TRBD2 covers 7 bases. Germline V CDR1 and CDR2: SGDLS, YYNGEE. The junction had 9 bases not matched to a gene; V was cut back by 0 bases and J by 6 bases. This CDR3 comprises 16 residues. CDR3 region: CASSVDLGGTFNEQFF. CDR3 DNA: TGTGCCAGCAGCGTAGATCTCGGGGGGACCTTCAATGAGCAGTTCTTC.

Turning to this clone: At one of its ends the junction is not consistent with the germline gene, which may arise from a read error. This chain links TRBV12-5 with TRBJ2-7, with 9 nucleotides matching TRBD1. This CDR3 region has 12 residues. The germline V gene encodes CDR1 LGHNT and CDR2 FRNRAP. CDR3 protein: CASGLGDREKDF. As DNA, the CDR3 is TGTGCTAGTGGTTTGGGGGACAGGGAGAAGGACTTC.

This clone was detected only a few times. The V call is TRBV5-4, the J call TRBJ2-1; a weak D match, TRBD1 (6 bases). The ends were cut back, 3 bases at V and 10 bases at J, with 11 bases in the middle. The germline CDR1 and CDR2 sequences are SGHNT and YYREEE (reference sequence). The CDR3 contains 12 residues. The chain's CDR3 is CASSSGQREQFF. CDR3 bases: TGTGCCAGCAGCTCGGGACAACGGGAGCAGTTCTTC.